These 5 T cell receptor beta chains originate from one sample sequenced in a study of CD8 T cells in Susac syndrome. Reverse transcription of 0.5 to 1 ug RNA was performed with random hexamers. TCRdb re-analysed the immunoSEQ multiplex PCR reads in MiXCR, keeping a single row per CDR3 protein. This table holds around 180,000 distinct CDR3 sequences, more than 90% found once. The sequenced sample was CD4+ T cells from PBMCs. The source of these receptors is a human donor with multiple sclerosis.

In nucleotides, the CDR3 is TGTGCCAGCAAGGGAGAGGTTGAAGCTTTCTTT. Translation: CASKGEVEAFF. This sequence joins TRBV2 and TRBJ1-1; D is undetermined. The CDR3 contains 11 residues. Germline V lookup: CDR1 SNHLY, CDR2 FYNNEI. With 7 bases removed from V and 7 bases from J, the gap between germline ends came to 10 bases.

J is TRBJ2-7 and V is TRBV20-1, with 7 bases lining up with TRBD2. CDR1 DFQATT and CDR2 SNEGSKA come from the germline V gene (reference sequence). V lost 6 bases to trimming and J lost 4 bases; unmatched junction nucleotides: 3. The CDR3 loop spans 11 amino acids. This CDR3 is CSAAAGYEQYF. Written as DNA, the CDR3 is TGCAGTGCCGCAGCGGGGTACGAGCAGTACTTC.

J is TRBJ2-7 and V is TRBV7-9, with D perhaps being TRBD1 or TRBD2 (5 bases each). This CDR3 contains 14 residues. Germline values: CDR1 SEHNR, CDR2 FQNEAQ (reference sequence). V was shortened by 5 bases and J by 3 bases, with 14 bases between the two germline ends. The CDR3 DNA reads as TGTGCCAGCAGCATCTGGGACGGAGACTACGAGCAGTACTTC. Encoded protein: CASSIWDGDYEQYF.

This rearrangement joins TRBV7-9 to TRBJ2-6, with D hard to call. CDR1 is SEHNR, CDR2 FQNEAQ, per germline (reference sequence). The V end was cut by 0 bases, the J end by 4 bases, with 7 bases between. The CDR3 contains 15 residues. The CDR3 reads CASSLAGSGANVLTF. In DNA form, the CDR3 reads TGTGCCAGCAGCTTAGCGGGTTCCGGGGCCAACGTCCTGACTTTC.

CDR3: CSAPRTSVYNEQFF. CDR3 bases: TGCAGTGCTCCTCGGACTAGCGTGTACAATGAGCAGTTCTTC. The chain couples TRBV20-1 to TRBJ2-1; TRBD2 matches 9 bases. This CDR3 contains 14 residues. Losses at the gene ends were 5 bases for V and 4 bases for J; bases not matched to a gene: 6. CDR1 is DFQATT and CDR2 is SNEGSKA in the germline V gene (reference sequence).